This record concerns one TCR beta chain sequence. RNA transcripts yielded amplified TCR beta CDR3 regions. HTBI primers were used for first-round RT-PCR of the TCR CDR3. TCRdb independently ran MiXCR on the multiplex PCR reads; one entry per CDR3 protein. The table includes around 600,000 distinct CDR3 sequences, 16% detected once. This entry comes from a study of T cells in Graves' hyperthyroidism and ophthalmopathy. Trimming took 10 bases from V and 1 from J, leaving 12 bases between them. CDR3 size: 13 residues. The V gene's germline CDR1 is MNHNS and CDR2 SASEGT. This clonotype was sampled from a woman between 40 and 50 years old with Graves' ophthalmopathy. Sequencing was carried out using blood. The J gene is TRBJ2-3, the V gene TRBV6-1; the D gene could be TRBD1 or TRBD2 (5 bases each). CDR3 DNA sequence: TGTGCCACCGTACTAGGGGGCACAGATACGCAGTATTTT. Its translation is CATVLGGTDTQYF.